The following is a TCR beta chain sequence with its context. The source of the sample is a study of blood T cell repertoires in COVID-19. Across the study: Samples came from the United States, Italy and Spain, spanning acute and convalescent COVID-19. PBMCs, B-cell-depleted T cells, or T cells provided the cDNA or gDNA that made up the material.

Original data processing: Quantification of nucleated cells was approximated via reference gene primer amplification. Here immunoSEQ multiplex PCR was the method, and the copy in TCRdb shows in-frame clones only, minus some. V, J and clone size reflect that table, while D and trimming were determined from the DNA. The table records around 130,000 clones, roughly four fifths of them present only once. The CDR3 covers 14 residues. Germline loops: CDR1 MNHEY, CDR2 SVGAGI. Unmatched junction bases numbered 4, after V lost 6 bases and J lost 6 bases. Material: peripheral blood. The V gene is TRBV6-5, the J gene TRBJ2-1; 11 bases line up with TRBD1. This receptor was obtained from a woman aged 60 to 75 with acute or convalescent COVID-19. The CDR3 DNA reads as TGTGCCAGCAGGCCTGGGACAGGGGGCAATGAGCAGTTCTTC. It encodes CASRPGTGGNEQFF.